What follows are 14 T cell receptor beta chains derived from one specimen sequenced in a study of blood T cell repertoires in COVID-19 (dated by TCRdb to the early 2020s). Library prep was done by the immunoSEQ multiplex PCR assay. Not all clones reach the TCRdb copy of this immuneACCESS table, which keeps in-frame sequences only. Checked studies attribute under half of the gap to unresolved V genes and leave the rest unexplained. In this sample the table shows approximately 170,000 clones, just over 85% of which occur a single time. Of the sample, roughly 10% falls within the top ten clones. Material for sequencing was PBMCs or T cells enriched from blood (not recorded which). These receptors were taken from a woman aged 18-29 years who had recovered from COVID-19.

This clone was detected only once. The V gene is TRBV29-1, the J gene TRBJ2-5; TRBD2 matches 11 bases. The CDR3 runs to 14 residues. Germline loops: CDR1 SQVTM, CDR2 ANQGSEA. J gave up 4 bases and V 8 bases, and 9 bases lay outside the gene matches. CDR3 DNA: TGCAGCCTGAGGGGTAGCGGGAGGGGAGAGACCCAGTACTTC. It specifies CSLRGSGRGETQYF.

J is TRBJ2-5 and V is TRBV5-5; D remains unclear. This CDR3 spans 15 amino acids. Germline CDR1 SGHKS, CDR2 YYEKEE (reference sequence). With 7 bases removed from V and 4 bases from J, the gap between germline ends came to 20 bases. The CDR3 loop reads CASRRMTFIRETQYF. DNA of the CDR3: TGTGCCAGCCGACGGATGACTTTTATCCGAGAGACCCAGTACTTC.

This CDR3 is CASSESTGTGKDGYTF. CDR3 nucleotide sequence: TGCGCCAGCAGTGAGTCCACCGGGACAGGGAAGGATGGCTACACCTTC. The chain joins TRBV10-1 to TRBJ1-2; 9 nucleotides line up with TRBD1. In germline, CDR1 is WNHNN, CDR2 SYGVQD (reference sequence). This CDR3 comprises 16 residues. V was pared by 0 bases and J by 6 bases, with 8 bases of the junction left unmatched.

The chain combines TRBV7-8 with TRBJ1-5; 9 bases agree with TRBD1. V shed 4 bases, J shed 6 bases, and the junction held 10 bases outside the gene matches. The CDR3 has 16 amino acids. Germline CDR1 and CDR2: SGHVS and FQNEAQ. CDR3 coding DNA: TGTGCCAGCAGCTCGGATACAGGGGGCATCGGTCAGCCCCAGCATTTT. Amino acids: CASSSDTGGIGQPQHF. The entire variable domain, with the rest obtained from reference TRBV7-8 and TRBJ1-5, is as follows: GAGVSQSPRYKVAKRGQDVALRCDPISGHVSLFWYQQALGQGPEFLTYFQNEAQLDKSGLPSDRFFAERPEGSVSTLKIQRTQQEDSAVYLCASSSDTGGIGQPQHFGDGTRLSIL.

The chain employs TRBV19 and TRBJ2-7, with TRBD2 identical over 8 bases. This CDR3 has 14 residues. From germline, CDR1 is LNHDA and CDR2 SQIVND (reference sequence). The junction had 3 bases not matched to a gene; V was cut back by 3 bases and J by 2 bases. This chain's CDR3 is CASSMASGPYEQYF. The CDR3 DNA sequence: TGTGCCAGTAGTATGGCTAGCGGGCCCTACGAGCAGTACTTC.

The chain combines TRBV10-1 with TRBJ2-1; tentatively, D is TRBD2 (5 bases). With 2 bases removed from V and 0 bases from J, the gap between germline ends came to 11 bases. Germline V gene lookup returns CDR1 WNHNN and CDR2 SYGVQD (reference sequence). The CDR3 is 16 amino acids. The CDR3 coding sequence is TGCGCCAGCAGTGAGAACTCGGGGAGCTCCTACAATGAGCAGTTCTTC. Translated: CASSENSGSSYNEQFF.

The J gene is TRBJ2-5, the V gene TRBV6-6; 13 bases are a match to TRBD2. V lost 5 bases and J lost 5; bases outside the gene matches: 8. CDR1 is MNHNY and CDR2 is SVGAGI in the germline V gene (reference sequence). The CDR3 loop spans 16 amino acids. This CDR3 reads CASSRWTSGSGETQYF. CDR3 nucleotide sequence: TGTGCCAGCAGTAGGTGGACTAGCGGGAGCGGGGAGACCCAGTACTTC.

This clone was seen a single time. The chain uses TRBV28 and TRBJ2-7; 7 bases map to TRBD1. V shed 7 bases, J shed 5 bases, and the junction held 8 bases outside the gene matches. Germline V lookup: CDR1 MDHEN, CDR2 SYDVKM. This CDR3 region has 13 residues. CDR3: CASKTSGGNEQYF. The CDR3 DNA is TGTGCCAGCAAGACTTCAGGGGGAAACGAGCAGTACTTC. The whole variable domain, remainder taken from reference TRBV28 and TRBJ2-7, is DVKVTQSSRYLVKRTGEKVFLECVQDMDHENMFWYRQDPGLGLRLIYFSYDVKMKEKGDIPEGYSVSREKKERFSLILESASTNQTSMYLCASKTSGGNEQYFGPGTRLTVT.

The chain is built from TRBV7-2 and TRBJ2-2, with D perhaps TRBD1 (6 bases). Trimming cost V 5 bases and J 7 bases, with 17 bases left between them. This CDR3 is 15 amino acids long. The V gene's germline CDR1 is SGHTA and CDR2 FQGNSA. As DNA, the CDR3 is TGTGCCAGCAGCCCAGGGGTGGGCCTGGGCGGGGAGCTGTTTTTT. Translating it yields CASSPGVGLGGELFF.

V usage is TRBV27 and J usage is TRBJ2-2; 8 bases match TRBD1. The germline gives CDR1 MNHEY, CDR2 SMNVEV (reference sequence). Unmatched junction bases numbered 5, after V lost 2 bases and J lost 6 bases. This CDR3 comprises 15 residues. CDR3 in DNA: TGTGCCAGCAGTTTAGGGCAGGGGGCATCCGGGGAGCTGTTTTTT. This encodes CASSLGQGASGELFF.

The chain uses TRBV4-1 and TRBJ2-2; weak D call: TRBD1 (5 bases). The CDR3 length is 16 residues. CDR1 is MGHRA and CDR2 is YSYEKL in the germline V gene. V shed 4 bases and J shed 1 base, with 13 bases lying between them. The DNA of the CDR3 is TGCGCCAGCAGCCCTCCAAGGGGCCTGAACACCGGGGAGCTGTTTTTT. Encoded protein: CASSPPRGLNTGELFF.

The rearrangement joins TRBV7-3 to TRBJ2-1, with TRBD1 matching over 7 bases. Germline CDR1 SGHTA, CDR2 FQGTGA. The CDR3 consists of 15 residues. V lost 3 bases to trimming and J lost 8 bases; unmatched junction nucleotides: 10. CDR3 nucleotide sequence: TGTGCCAGCAGCTTGGTAGGACAGGCGAGCGATGAGCAGTTCTTC. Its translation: CASSLVGQASDEQFF.

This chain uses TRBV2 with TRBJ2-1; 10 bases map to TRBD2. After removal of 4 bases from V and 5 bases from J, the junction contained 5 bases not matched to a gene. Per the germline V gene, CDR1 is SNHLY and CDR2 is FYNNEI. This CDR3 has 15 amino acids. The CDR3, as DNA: TGTGCCAGCAGTGTCGGGCTAGCGGGGGACAATGAGCAGTTCTTC. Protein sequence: CASSVGLAGDNEQFF. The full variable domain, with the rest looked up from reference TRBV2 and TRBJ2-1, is EPEVTQTPSHQVTQMGQEVILRCVPISNHLYFYWYRQILGQKVEFLVSFYNNEISEKSEIFDDQFSVERPDGSNFTLKIRSTKLEDSAMYFCASSVGLAGDNEQFFGPGTRLTVL.

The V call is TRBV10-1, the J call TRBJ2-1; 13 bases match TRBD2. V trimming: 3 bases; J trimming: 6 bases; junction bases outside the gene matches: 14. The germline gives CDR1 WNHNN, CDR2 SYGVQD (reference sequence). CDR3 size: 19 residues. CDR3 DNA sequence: TGCGCCAGCAGTGACTCTTGGGGACTAGCGGGGTCCGCAAGCAATGAGCAGTTCTTC. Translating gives CASSDSWGLAGSASNEQFF.